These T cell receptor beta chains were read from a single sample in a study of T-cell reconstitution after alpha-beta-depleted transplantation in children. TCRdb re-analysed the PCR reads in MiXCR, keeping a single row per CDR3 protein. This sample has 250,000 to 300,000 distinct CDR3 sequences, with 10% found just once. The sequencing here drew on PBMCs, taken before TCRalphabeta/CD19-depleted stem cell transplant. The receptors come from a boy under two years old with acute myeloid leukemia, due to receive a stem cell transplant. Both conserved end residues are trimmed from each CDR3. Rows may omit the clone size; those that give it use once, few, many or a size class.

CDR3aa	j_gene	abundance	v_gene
ASSPDRGASNEQF	TRBJ2-1	many	TRBV18
SAREYRVAEAF	TRBJ1-1	NA	TRBV20-1
AWSVGVGAARDEQF	TRBJ2-1	many	TRBV30
ASSRTLQDTQY	TRBJ2-3	NA	TRBV6-6
ASSELAGGTGELF	TRBJ2-2	many	TRBV6-4
ASSLGGGGSPYEQY	TRBJ2-7	many	TRBV7-9
ASSEQTSGPYNEQF	TRBJ2-1	many	TRBV25-1
ASSQEWVEGFNGELF	TRBJ2-2	many	TRBV4-3
ASRTSWEPISGNTIY	TRBJ1-3	many	TRBV28
ASSPHLAGFNYEQY	TRBJ2-7	many	TRBV4-3
ASSVWLAGGARMNEQF	TRBJ2-1	many	TRBV6-1
ASSRGTGRDEKLF	TRBJ1-4	many	TRBV12-3/TRBV12-4
ASSLRTSGREYNEQF	TRBJ2-1	many	TRBV11-2
ASSSRGANTQY	TRBJ2-3	many	TRBV11-2
ASSARPFSNTGELF	TRBJ2-2	NA	TRBV5-4
ASSTGTDSPLH	TRBJ1-6	many	TRBV12-3/TRBV12-4
ASGRGTSGLNEQF	TRBJ2-1	many	TRBV5-1
ASSAGQGGARRTLGYT	TRBJ1-2	many	TRBV5-1
ASSLGLAGVAEQY	TRBJ2-7	many	TRBV7-8
ASSLSGPGGNIQY	TRBJ2-4	many	TRBV12-3/TRBV12-4
SVANREPYEQY	TRBJ2-7	many	TRBV29-1
ASSPGTATYEQY	TRBJ2-7	many	TRBV7-9
ASSRTGMEDEQY	TRBJ2-7	many	TRBV12-3/TRBV12-4
ASSPQYNEQF	TRBJ2-1	NA	TRBV27
ASSLRGGPPQY	TRBJ2-7	many	TRBV28
ASSEKGGAQETQY	TRBJ2-5	many	TRBV2
ASSLGRRASTDTQY	TRBJ2-3	many	TRBV11-3
ASSFREGEQF	TRBJ2-1	many	TRBV12-3/TRBV12-4
AISSPPRTDTQY	TRBJ2-3	many	TRBV10-3
ASSKVARLRYEQY	TRBJ2-7	NA	TRBV21-1
SVGDSGGYT	TRBJ1-2	NA	TRBV29-1